This passage covers 25 T cell receptor beta chains from one sample sequenced in a study of early stage breast cancer tumors. Some clones are missing from TCRdb's copy, which holds only in-frame ones; the method was immunoSEQ multiplex PCR. The sample lists roughly 56,000 clones, 60% to 85% seen once, with around 3.2% in the top ten. The specimen sequenced was blood. The source of these receptors is a person in their thirties with breast cancer.

The chain recombines TRBV6-4 with TRBJ1-1; D unclear. Trimming removed 6 bases at V and 3 bases at J, with 17 bases between. The germline gives CDR1 MRHNA, CDR2 SNTAGT. The CDR3 totals 15 residues. In DNA form, the CDR3 reads TGTGCCAGCAGGGCCCGGGAGGGATGGGACACTGAAGCTTTCTTT. Protein product: CASRAREGWDTEAFF.

The rearrangement joins TRBV5-5 to TRBJ2-7; D unclear. The CDR3 sequence is 12 residues long. Germline V gene sequence: CDR1 SGHKS, CDR2 YYEKEE (reference sequence). Trimming removed 1 base at V and 2 bases at J, with 4 bases between. CDR3 DNA sequence: TGTGCCAGCAGCTTGATCACCTACGAGCAGTACTTC. It encodes CASSLITYEQYF. The full variable domain, in which reference TRBV5-5 and TRBJ2-7 provide the parts outside the CDR3, is DAGVTQSPTHLIKTRGQQVTLRCSPISGHKSVSWYQQVLGQGPQFIFQYYEKEERGRGNFPDRFSARQFPNYSSELNVNALLLGDSALYLCASSLITYEQYFGPGTRLTVT.

V and J are TRBV11-1 and TRBJ2-5; D possibly corresponds to TRBD2 (6 bases). The CDR3 consists of 14 residues. V lost 3 bases and J lost 4, with 12 bases in between. CDR1 and CDR2 from the germline V gene are SGHAT and FQDESV (reference sequence). Written as DNA, the CDR3 is TGTGCCAGCAGCTTGGGCGGGACTCTAGAGACCCAGTACTTC. It encodes CASSLGGTLETQYF. Full variable domain (rest looked up from reference TRBV11-1 and TRBJ2-5): EAEVAQSPRYKITEKSQAVAFWCDPISGHATLYWYRQILGQGPELLVQFQDESVVDDSQLPKDRFSAERLKGVDSTLKIQPAELGDSAMYLCASSLGGTLETQYFGPGTRLLVL.

The chain couples TRBV27 to TRBJ1-5, with D uncertain. The CDR3 contains 19 residues. V dropped 6 bases and J dropped 0 bases, with 24 bases sitting between them. Germline values: CDR1 MNHEY, CDR2 SMNVEV (reference sequence). Here the CDR3 reads CASSPLFETLSYSNQPQHF. CDR3 sequence (DNA): TGTGCCAGCAGCCCACTCTTCGAAACTTTGTCCTATAGCAATCAGCCCCAGCATTTT.

The V gene is TRBV5-5, the J gene TRBJ2-7; D is unresolved. The CDR3 is 16 residues long. Looked up from germline, CDR1 is SGHKS and CDR2 is YYEKEE (reference sequence). Between the trimmed V and J ends, which lost 3 bases and 4 bases, there was a span of 20 bases. CDR3 loop: CASSSVDGSAPYEQYF. DNA for the CDR3: TGTGCCAGCAGCTCCGTGGATGGTAGTGCCCCATACGAGCAGTACTTC.

The chain recombines TRBV18 with TRBJ2-7, with no clear D. The CDR3 sequence is 12 residues long. CDR1 is KGHSH, CDR2 LQKENI, per germline. The V and J ends lost 5 bases and 2 bases respectively, with 7 bases between them. The CDR3 reads CASSWGTYEQYF. In DNA, the CDR3 is TGTGCCAGCTCATGGGGTACCTACGAGCAGTACTTC.

V usage is TRBV5-1 and J usage is TRBJ2-1; the D is unclear. CDR3 size: 14 residues. Trimming stripped 0 bases from V and 6 bases from J, with 10 bases between. Germline V gives CDR1 SGHRS, CDR2 YFSETQ. The CDR3 region has the DNA TGCGCCAGCAGCTTGGATAGATATCGCAATGAGCAGTTCTTC. It specifies CASSLDRYRNEQFF.

The J gene is TRBJ2-7, the V gene TRBV6-1; D not resolved. This CDR3 contains 13 residues. Germline V gene data show CDR1 as MNHNS and CDR2 as SASEGT. V gave up 5 bases and J gave up 3 bases, with 11 bases separating them. The DNA for the CDR3 is TGTGCCAGCAGTCTTGGGTGGAACTACGAGCAGTACTTC. Translation: CASSLGWNYEQYF.

This chain uses TRBV28 with TRBJ1-1, with D hard to call. V shed 6 bases and J shed 1 base, with 9 bases lying between them. Germline V gene lookup returns CDR1 MDHEN and CDR2 SYDVKM. The CDR3 has 13 amino acids. DNA of the CDR3: TGTGCCAGCAGCACACAAGCGAACACTGAAGCTTTCTTT. It yields the protein CASSTQANTEAFF.

The chain has TRBV5-1 and TRBJ2-7, with D maybe TRBD1 (6 bases). With 5 bases removed from V and 5 bases from J, the gap between germline ends came to 17 bases. Germline CDR1 reads SGHRS; CDR2 reads YFSETQ. This CDR3 is 14 amino acids long. CDR3 sequence: CASRLGQVGDEQYF. CDR3 sequence (DNA): TGCGCCAGCAGACTGGGACAAGTCGGGGACGAGCAGTACTTC. Full variable domain (rest looked up from reference TRBV5-1 and TRBJ2-7): KAGVTQTPRYLIKTRGQQVTLSCSPISGHRSVSWYQQTPGQGLQFLFEYFSETQRNKGNFPGRFSGRQFSNSRSEMNVSTLELGDSALYLCASRLGQVGDEQYFGPGTRLTVT.

The chain is built from TRBV10-3 and TRBJ2-1; TRBD2 matches at 10 bases. CDR3 length: 17 residues. Germline V gene data show CDR1 as ENHRY and CDR2 as SYGVKD. Germline trimming cut 4 bases from V and 6 bases from J; bases unmatched to any gene: 12. In nucleotides, the CDR3 is TGTGCCATCAGTGCTTCACAAAGCGGGAGGGGTAGCAATGAGCAGTTCTTC. It yields the protein CAISASQSGRGSNEQFF.

V is TRBV12-5 and J is TRBJ1-1, with 7 bases matching TRBD1. V trimming: 3 bases; J trimming: 4 bases; junction bases outside the gene matches: 8. CDR1 and CDR2 (germline): LGHNT, FRNRAP. The CDR3 has 15 amino acids. The CDR3 sequence is CASGFPTGVGTEAFF. CDR3 DNA sequence: TGTGCTAGTGGTTTCCCAACAGGGGTAGGCACTGAAGCTTTCTTT.

The gene calls are TRBV6-5 and TRBJ2-2; D remains unclear. Germline loops: CDR1 MNHEY, CDR2 SVGAGI. V was trimmed by 0 bases and J by 4 bases, leaving 12 bases between them. The CDR3 has 16 residues. The CDR3, as DNA: TGTGCCAGCAGTTACTCGATAGGACCGAGCACCGGGGAGCTGTTTTTT. Protein sequence: CASSYSIGPSTGELFF.

Only a few counts were recorded for this clone. This chain links TRBV25-1 with TRBJ1-5; D remains ambiguous. Between the trimmed V and J ends, which lost 10 bases and 6 bases, there was a span of 13 bases. The germline gives CDR1 MGHDK, CDR2 SYGVNS. The CDR3 consists of 12 residues. DNA of the CDR3: TGTGCCACCGATGCGGTCCGTCAGCCCCAGCATTTT. Translating gives CATDAVRQPQHF.

This clone was seen more than once but under ten times. The chain combines TRBV6-5 with TRBJ2-5, with D tentatively TRBD2 (6 bases). The CDR3 runs 15 residues. The ends were cut back, 6 bases at V and 5 bases at J, with 19 bases in the middle. The germline CDR1 and CDR2 sequences are MNHEY and SVGAGI. CDR3 sequence reads: CASRTGTHDGETQYF. The CDR3 nucleotides read TGTGCCAGCAGAACCGGGACTCACGACGGGGAGACCCAGTACTTC.

This clone was seen just once. V usage is TRBV19 and J usage is TRBJ2-6; D gene unclear. V gave up 7 bases and J gave up 0 bases, with 10 bases separating them. There are 15 residues in the CDR3. Germline CDR1 reads LNHDA; CDR2 reads SQIVND (reference sequence). The CDR3 coding sequence is TGTGCCAGTACCCTACACAGCTCTGGGGCCAACGTCCTGACTTTC. Its protein product is CASTLHSSGANVLTF.

The V and J genes are TRBV9 and TRBJ2-3; D might be TRBD1 or TRBD2, each matching 6 bases. Trimming took off 0 bases at V and 6 bases at J, with 14 bases between the two ends. The germline V gene has CDR1 SGDLS and CDR2 YYNGEE. This CDR3 has 15 residues. The DNA of the CDR3 is TGTGCCAGCAGCGTAGTGGAGGGCCAGGGGGATACGCAGTATTTT. Translating it yields CASSVVEGQGDTQYF. Drawing the rest from reference TRBV9 and TRBJ2-3, the complete variable domain is DSGVTQTPKHLITATGQRVTLRCSPRSGDLSVYWYQQSLDQGLQFLIQYYNGEERAKGNILERFSAQQFPDLHSELNLSSLELGDSALYFCASSVVEGQGDTQYFGPGTRLTVL.

The sample holds one count of this clone. The chain couples TRBV2 to TRBJ2-4; D remains unclear. The CDR3 is 17 residues long. V lost 0 bases and J lost 1, with 13 bases in between. Germline lookup yields CDR1 SNHLY and CDR2 FYNNEI. The CDR3 sequence is CASSEALLGNAKNIQYF. CDR3 nucleotides: TGTGCCAGCAGTGAAGCGCTTCTAGGGAATGCCAAAAACATTCAGTACTTC. The full variable domain, rest sourced from reference TRBV2 and TRBJ2-4, is EPEVTQTPSHQVTQMGQEVILRCVPISNHLYFYWYRQILGQKVEFLVSFYNNEISEKSEIFDDQFSVERPDGSNFTLKIRSTKLEDSAMYFCASSEALLGNAKNIQYFGAGTRLSVL.

The genes are TRBV7-8 and TRBJ2-1; no firm D call. The V gene's germline CDR1 is SGHVS and CDR2 FQNEAQ. V shed 5 bases and J shed 10 bases, with 18 bases lying between them. The CDR3 runs 14 residues. The chain's CDR3 is CASSPREGPAEQFF. The CDR3 nucleotides are TGTGCCAGCAGCCCCCGCGAAGGCCCAGCGGAGCAGTTCTTC.

The genes are TRBV10-2 and TRBJ2-7; D remains unclear. CDR1 and CDR2 from the germline V gene are WSHSY and SAAADI. V was trimmed by 3 bases and J by 0 bases, leaving 12 bases between them. This CDR3 is built from 15 residues. The CDR3 DNA follows: TGCGCCAGCAGTGATTCTAGAGAGAGCTCCTACGAGCAGTACTTC. This encodes CASSDSRESSYEQYF.

V and J are TRBV19 and TRBJ2-5; D perhaps matches TRBD2 (6 bases). This CDR3 has 15 amino acids. V dropped 3 bases and J dropped 3 bases, with 14 bases sitting between them. The V gene's germline CDR1 is LNHDA and CDR2 SQIVND (reference sequence). The CDR3, as DNA: TGTGCCAGTAGTATGCCCTCCGGGGGAGAAGAGACCCAGTACTTC. It codes for CASSMPSGGEETQYF.

The rearrangement uses TRBV5-8 and TRBJ1-1; D might be TRBD1 (5 bases). The CDR3 is 13 residues long. The germline CDR1 and CDR2 sequences are SGHTS and YDEGEE. The ends were cut back, 4 bases at V and 1 base at J, with 8 bases in the middle. The CDR3 region is CASSRDPNTEAFF. As DNA, the CDR3 is TGTGCCAGCAGCAGGGACCCGAACACTGAAGCTTTCTTT.

The chain is built from TRBV5-5 and TRBJ2-3; 8 bases are a match to TRBD2. In germline, CDR1 is SGHKS, CDR2 YYEKEE (reference sequence). The CDR3 extends over 15 amino acids. Trimming removed 1 base from V and 1 base from J; junction bases left unmatched: 2. The CDR3 region is CASSLRREGTDTQYF. CDR3 sequence (DNA): TGTGCCAGCAGCTTGAGGCGGGAGGGCACAGATACGCAGTATTTT. Full variable domain (outside the CDR3, taken from reference TRBV5-5 and TRBJ2-3): DAGVTQSPTHLIKTRGQQVTLRCSPISGHKSVSWYQQVLGQGPQFIFQYYEKEERGRGNFPDRFSARQFPNYSSELNVNALLLGDSALYLCASSLRREGTDTQYFGPGTRLTVL.

The chain joins TRBV6-1 to TRBJ2-5, with D perhaps TRBD1 (5 bases). This CDR3 spans 13 amino acids. Trimming shortened V by 5 bases and J by 5 bases, and 12 bases separated the two germline ends. The germline V gene has CDR1 MNHNS and CDR2 SASEGT. CDR3 in amino acids: CASSWTRRETQYF. CDR3 bases: TGTGCCAGCAGTTGGACACGGCGGGAGACCCAGTACTTC.

V and J are TRBV30 and TRBJ1-5; tentatively, D is TRBD1 (5 bases). This CDR3 has 14 residues. Trimming left V 4 bases short and J 1 base short, with 11 bases between. CDR1 GTSNPN and CDR2 SVGIG come from the germline V gene (reference sequence). The CDR3 is CAWTTELSNQPQHF. The DNA for the CDR3 is TGTGCCTGGACGACAGAACTAAGCAATCAGCCCCAGCATTTT.